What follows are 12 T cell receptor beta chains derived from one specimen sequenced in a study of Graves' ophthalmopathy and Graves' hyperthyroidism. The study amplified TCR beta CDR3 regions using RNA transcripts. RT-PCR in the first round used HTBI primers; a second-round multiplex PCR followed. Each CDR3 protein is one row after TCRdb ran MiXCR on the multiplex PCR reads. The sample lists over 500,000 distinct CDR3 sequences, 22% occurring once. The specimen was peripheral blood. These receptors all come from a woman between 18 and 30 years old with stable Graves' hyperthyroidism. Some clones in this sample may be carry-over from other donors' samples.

The CDR3: CASSYVSGSSYEQYF. Here the CDR3 DNA reads TGTGCCAGCAGTTATGTTAGCGGGAGCTCCTACGAGCAGTACTTC. The chain is built from TRBV6-5 and TRBJ2-7; the match to TRBD2 covers 9 bases. Germline V gives CDR1 MNHEY, CDR2 SVGAGI. This CDR3 spans 15 amino acids. Germline trimming cut 3 bases from V and 0 bases from J; bases unmatched to any gene: 3.

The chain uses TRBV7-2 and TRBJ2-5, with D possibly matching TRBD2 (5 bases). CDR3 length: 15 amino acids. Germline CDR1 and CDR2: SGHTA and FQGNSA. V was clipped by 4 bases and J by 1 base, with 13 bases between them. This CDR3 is CASSSYPGFQETQYF. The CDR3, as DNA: TGTGCCAGCAGCTCCTATCCGGGATTCCAAGAGACCCAGTACTTC. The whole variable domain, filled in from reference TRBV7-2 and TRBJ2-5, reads GAGVSQSPSNKVTEKGKDVELRCDPISGHTALYWYRQSLGQGLEFLIYFQGNSAPDKSGLPSDRFSAERTGGSVSTLTIQRTQQEDSAVYLCASSSYPGFQETQYFGPGTRLLVL.

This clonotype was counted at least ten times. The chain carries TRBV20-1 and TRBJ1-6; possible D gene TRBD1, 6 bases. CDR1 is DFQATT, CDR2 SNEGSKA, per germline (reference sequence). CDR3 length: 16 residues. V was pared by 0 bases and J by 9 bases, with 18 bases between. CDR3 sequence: CSARDGHGGAGSPLHF. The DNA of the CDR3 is TGCAGTGCTAGAGATGGGCATGGGGGGGCCGGTTCACCCCTCCACTTT.

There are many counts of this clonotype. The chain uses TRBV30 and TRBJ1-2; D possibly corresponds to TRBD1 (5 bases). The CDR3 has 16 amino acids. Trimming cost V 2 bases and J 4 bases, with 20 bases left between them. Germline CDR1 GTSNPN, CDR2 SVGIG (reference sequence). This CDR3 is CAWSTGPGQKIYGYTF. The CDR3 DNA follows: TGTGCCTGGAGTACGGGGCCCGGGCAGAAGATCTATGGCTACACCTTC.

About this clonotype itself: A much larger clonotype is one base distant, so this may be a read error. The DNA for the CDR3 is TGTGCCAGCAGAGCGGACAGGGGGAGTTTCGGGGAGCTGTTGTTT. It translates to CASRADRGSFGELLF. This chain joins TRBV12-3 or TRBV12-4 and TRBJ2-2; 10 bases line up with TRBD1. CDR3 length equals 15 residues.

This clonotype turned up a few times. The CDR3 sequence is CASSRGLSDRGNTIYF. The CDR3 coding sequence is TGCGCCAGCAGTAGGGGGCTATCGGATCGCGGAAACACCATATATTTT. The chain is built from TRBV5-1 and TRBJ1-3, with 7 bases lining up with TRBD1. Germline values: CDR1 SGHRS, CDR2 YFSETQ. The CDR3 runs 16 residues. The trim removed 5 bases at V and 4 bases at J, leaving 12 bases unmatched.

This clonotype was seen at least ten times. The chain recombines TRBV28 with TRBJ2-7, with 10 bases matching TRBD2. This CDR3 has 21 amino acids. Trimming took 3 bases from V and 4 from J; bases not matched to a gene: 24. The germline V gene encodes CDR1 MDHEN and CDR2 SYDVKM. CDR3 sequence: CASSLILRTSSSTSGFYEQYF. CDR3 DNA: TGTGCCAGCAGTTTGATTCTCCGTACCAGTAGCTCGACTAGCGGGTTTTACGAGCAGTACTTC.

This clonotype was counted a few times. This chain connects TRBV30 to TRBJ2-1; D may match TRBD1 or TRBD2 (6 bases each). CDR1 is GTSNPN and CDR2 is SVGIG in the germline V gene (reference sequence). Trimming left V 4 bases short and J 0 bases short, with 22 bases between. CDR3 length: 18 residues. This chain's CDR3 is CAWIGGTGAGSSYNEQFF. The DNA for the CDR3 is TGTGCCTGGATTGGGGGCACCGGGGCGGGAAGCTCCTACAATGAGCAGTTCTTC.

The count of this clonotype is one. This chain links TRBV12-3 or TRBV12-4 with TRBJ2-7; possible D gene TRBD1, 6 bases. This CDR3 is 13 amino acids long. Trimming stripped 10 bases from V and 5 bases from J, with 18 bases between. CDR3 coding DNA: TGTGCCATCAGACAGGTGTCATTGGACGAGCAGTACTTC. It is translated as CAIRQVSLDEQYF.

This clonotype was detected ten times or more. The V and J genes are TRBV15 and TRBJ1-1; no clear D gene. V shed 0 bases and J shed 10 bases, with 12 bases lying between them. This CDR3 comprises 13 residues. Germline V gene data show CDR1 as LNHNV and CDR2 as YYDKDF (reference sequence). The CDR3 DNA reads TGTGCCACCAGCAGAGATTATACGGGAGTAGCTTTCTTT. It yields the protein CATSRDYTGVAFF. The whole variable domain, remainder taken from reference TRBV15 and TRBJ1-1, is DAMVIQNPRYQVTQFGKPVTLSCSQTLNHNVMYWYQQKSSQAPKLLFHYYDKDFNNEADTPDNFQSRRPNTSFCFLDIRSPGLGDTAMYLCATSRDYTGVAFFGQGTRLTVV.

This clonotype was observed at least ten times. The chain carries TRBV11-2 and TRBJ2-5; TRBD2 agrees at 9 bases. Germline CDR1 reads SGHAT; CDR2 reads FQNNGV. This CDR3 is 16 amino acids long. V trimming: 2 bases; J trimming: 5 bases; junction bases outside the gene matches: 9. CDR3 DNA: TGTGCCAGCAGCTTAAAACGGGCTAGCGGGATGGAGACCCAGTACTTC. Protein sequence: CASSLKRASGMETQYF.

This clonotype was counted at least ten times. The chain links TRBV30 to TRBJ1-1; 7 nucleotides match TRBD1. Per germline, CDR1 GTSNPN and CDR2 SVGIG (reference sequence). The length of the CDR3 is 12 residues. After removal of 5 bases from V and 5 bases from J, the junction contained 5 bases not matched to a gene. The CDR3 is CAWDRAGTEAFF. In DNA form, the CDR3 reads TGTGCCTGGGACAGGGCCGGGACTGAAGCTTTCTTT.